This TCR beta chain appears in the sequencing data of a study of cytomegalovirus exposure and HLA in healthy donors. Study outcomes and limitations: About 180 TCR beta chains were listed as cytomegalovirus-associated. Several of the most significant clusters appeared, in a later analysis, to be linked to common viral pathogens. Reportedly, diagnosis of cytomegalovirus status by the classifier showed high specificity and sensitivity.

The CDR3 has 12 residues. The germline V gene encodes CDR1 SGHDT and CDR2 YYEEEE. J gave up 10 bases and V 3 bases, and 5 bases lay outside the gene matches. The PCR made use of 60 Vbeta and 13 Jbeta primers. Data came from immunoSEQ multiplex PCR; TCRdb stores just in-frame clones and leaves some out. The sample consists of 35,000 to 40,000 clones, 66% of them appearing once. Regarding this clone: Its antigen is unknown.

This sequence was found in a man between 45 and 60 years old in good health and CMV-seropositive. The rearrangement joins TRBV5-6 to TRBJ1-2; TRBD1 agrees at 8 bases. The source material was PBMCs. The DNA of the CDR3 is TGTGCCAGCAGCTCCCGGACAGGGACCTACACCTTC. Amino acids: CASSSRTGTYTF.